This T cell receptor beta chain was recovered during a study of cytomegalovirus exposure and HLA in healthy donors. Study-wide results and limits: Excluded were some V segments that proved indistinguishable, including TRBV6-2 and TRBV6-3. Analyzed later, association rates of TCRs varied across HLA loci, with DRB1 most and HLA-C fewest.

PCR involved 60 Vbeta and 13 Jbeta primers. Here immunoSEQ multiplex PCR was the method, and the copy in TCRdb shows in-frame clones only, minus some. The repertoire holds some 100,000 clones, with roughly 80% as singletons. The germline V gene has CDR1 MGHRA and CDR2 YSYEKL. This CDR3 has 15 amino acids. V lost 3 bases, J lost 0 bases, and 9 bases lay in between. Regarding this clone: As yet, its antigen is unknown.

The sequencing input was PBMCs. This chain links TRBV4-1 with TRBJ2-1; D ambiguous. The receptor was derived from a man between 40 and 49 years old in good health and CMV-seronegative. CDR3 sequence: CASSQGASSYNEQFF. DNA of the CDR3: TGCGCCAGCAGCCAGGGCGCGAGCTCCTACAATGAGCAGTTCTTC.